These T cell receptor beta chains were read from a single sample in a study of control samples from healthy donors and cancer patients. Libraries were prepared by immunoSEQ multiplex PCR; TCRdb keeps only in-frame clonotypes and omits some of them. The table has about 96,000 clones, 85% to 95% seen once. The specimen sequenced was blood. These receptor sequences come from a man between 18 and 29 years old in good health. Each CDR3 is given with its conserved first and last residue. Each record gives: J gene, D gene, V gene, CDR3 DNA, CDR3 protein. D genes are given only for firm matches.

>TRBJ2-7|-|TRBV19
TGTGCCAGTAGTATGCGGTCCCCCTACGAGCAGTACTTC
CASSMRSPYEQYF
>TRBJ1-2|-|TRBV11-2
TGTGCCAGCAGCTTACTTAACTATGGCTACACCTTC
CASSLLNYGYTF
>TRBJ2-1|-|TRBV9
TGTGCCAGCAGCTCCCTGGTGGGGGCCTACAATGAGCAGTTCTTC
CASSSLVGAYNEQFF
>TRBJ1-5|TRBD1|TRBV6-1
TGTGCCAGCAGTGAAGGGACAGGGGGCAATCAGCCCCAGCATTTT
CASSEGTGGNQPQHF
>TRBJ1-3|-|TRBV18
TGTGCCAGCTCACCAAATAGTTACACCTCTGGAAACACCATATATTTT
CASSPNSYTSGNTIYF
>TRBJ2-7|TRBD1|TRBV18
TGTGCCAGCTCACCACCGGGACAGGCCCCCTACGAGCAGTACTTC
CASSPPGQAPYEQYF
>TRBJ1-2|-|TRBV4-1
TGCGCCAGCAGCCTGGGGGTCCCTATAGGGGGCTATGGCTACACCTTC
CASSLGVPIGGYGYTF
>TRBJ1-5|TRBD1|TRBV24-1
TGTGCCACCAGTGCCACAGGGGAAGGCAATCAGCCCCAGCATTTT
CATSATGEGNQPQHF
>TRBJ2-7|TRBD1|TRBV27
TGTGCCAGCCGGACAGGGGCATACGGTACTGGGGAGCAGTACTTC
CASRTGAYGTGEQYF
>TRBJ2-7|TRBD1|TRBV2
TGTGCCAGCGGGCTGGGACAGGGGAGAAACGAGCAGTACTTC
CASGLGQGRNEQYF
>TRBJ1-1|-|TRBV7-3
TGTGCCAGCAGCTTGGGGGAGGGGAACACTGAAGCTTTCTTT
CASSLGEGNTEAFF
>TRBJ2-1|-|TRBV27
TGTGCCAGCACCCTTTTTACCCCACAGGGAAGGACCTACAATGAGCAGTTCTTC
CASTLFTPQGRTYNEQFF